Following are 11 T cell receptor beta chains from one sample sequenced in a study of blood T cell repertoires in COVID-19 (dated by TCRdb to the early 2020s). Library generation was performed with the immunoSEQ multiplex PCR assay. Drawn from immuneACCESS, this table holds only the in-frame rearrangements with V and J called that TCRdb kept. Clones are partly lost; checked studies trace under half to an unresolved V gene and leave the rest unexplained. Present in this sample are about 170,000 clones, less than 85% of which were seen just once. About 3.3% of the sample is held by the ten biggest clonotypes. The sample comprised peripheral blood. These receptors were taken from a human donor with acute or convalescent COVID-19. The donor label of this sample is uncertain.

The V and J genes are TRBV19 and TRBJ2-4, with D perhaps TRBD1 (5 bases). The CDR3 contains 15 residues. The germline gives CDR1 LNHDA, CDR2 SQIVND (reference sequence). V gave up 6 bases and J gave up 0 bases, with 12 bases separating them. CDR3 in amino acids: CASRETTVAKNIQYF. In DNA, the CDR3 is TGTGCCAGTAGAGAAACGACAGTAGCCAAAAACATTCAGTACTTC.

This clone turned up a few times. The chain uses TRBV19 and TRBJ1-5; TRBD1 is a possible D gene (6 bases). The germline V and J ends were trimmed by 3 bases and 7 bases, with 13 bases remaining between them. The CDR3 is 14 residues long. Germline V gene sequence: CDR1 LNHDA, CDR2 SQIVND (reference sequence). The CDR3 nucleotides read TGTGCCAGTAGTATGGGCCCAGGGGCCCAGCCCCAGCATTTT. Its translation: CASSMGPGAQPQHF. Looking up the rest from reference TRBV19 and TRBJ1-5 gives the full variable domain: DGGITQSPKYLFRKEGQNVTLSCEQNLNHDAMYWYRQDPGQGLRLIYYSQIVNDFQKGDIAEGYSVSREKKESFPLTVTSAQKNPTAFYLCASSMGPGAQPQHFGDGTRLSIL.

This clone has just one count. The chain employs TRBV7-2 and TRBJ1-1, with TRBD1 as a possible D gene (5 bases). V was clipped by 3 bases and J by 0 bases, with 11 bases between them. The length of the CDR3 is 15 residues. Germline V gives CDR1 SGHTA, CDR2 FQGNSA. CDR3: CASSFATVLNTEAFF. The DNA for the CDR3 is TGTGCCAGCAGCTTCGCGACAGTCCTGAACACTGAAGCTTTCTTT. Full variable domain (remainder filled in from reference TRBV7-2 and TRBJ1-1): GAGVSQSPSNKVTEKGKDVELRCDPISGHTALYWYRQSLGQGLEFLIYFQGNSAPDKSGLPSDRFSAERTGGSVSTLTIQRTQQEDSAVYLCASSFATVLNTEAFFGQGTRLTVV.

V usage is TRBV9 and J usage is TRBJ1-1; a weak D match, TRBD1 (5 bases). The CDR3 covers 17 residues. With 6 bases removed from V and 0 bases from J, the gap between germline ends came to 21 bases. Germline V CDR1 and CDR2: SGDLS, YYNGEE. The CDR3 loop reads CASTTSGGDLMNTEAFF. CDR3 DNA: TGTGCCAGCACCACTAGTGGGGGGGACCTAATGAACACTGAAGCTTTCTTT.

This clone came up a few times. V gene TRBV5-1 combines with J gene TRBJ2-1, with TRBD2 matching over 10 bases. CDR1 is SGHRS, CDR2 YFSETQ, per germline. The V and J ends lost 3 bases and 7 bases, in that order; junction bases with no gene match: 7. This CDR3 region has 15 residues. The DNA of the CDR3 is TGCGCCAGCAGCTACGAGCGGGGGGGCGGAAATGAGCAGTTCTTC. It translates to CASSYERGGGNEQFF.

This chain links TRBV9 with TRBJ1-1; D might be TRBD1 (6 bases). In germline, CDR1 is SGDLS, CDR2 YYNGEE. Trimming removed 4 bases from V and 2 bases from J, with 18 bases in between. The length of the CDR3 is 16 residues. The CDR3 loop reads CASSPGAGAFNTEAFF. CDR3 sequence (DNA): TGTGCCAGCAGCCCCGGTGCAGGGGCCTTTAACACTGAAGCTTTCTTT.

CDR3 in DNA: TGTGCCAGCAGTTACTCGGTCAGGAGCAATCAGCCCCAGCATTTT. Its translation is CASSYSVRSNQPQHF. The J gene is TRBJ1-5, the V gene TRBV6-6; D is undetermined. The CDR3 consists of 15 residues. The V gene's germline CDR1 is MNHNY and CDR2 SVGAGI (reference sequence). V gave up 0 bases and J gave up 1 base, with 7 bases separating them.

This clone was observed a few times. The rearrangement joins TRBV5-1 to TRBJ1-1; D remains ambiguous. Trimming took off 8 bases at V and 7 bases at J, with 18 bases between the two ends. The CDR3 has 13 residues. Germline assignment: CDR1 SGHRS and CDR2 YFSETQ. The CDR3 region has the DNA TGCGCCAGTACCACACACGGAGAAATTGAAGCTTTCTTT. Its protein is CASTTHGEIEAFF.

The chain is built from TRBV18 and TRBJ2-5; 8 bases fit TRBD2. V shed 6 bases and J 1 base; nucleotides not matched to a gene: 7. The length of the CDR3 is 15 residues. Germline V lookup: CDR1 KGHSH, CDR2 LQKENI. The CDR3 reads CASSRQSGGQETQYF. As DNA, the CDR3 is TGTGCCAGCTCGCGTCAGAGCGGGGGCCAAGAGACCCAGTACTTC. Combining the CDR3 with reference TRBV18 and TRBJ2-5 gives the whole variable domain NAGVMQNPRHLVRRRGQEARLRCSPMKGHSHVYWYRQLPEEGLKFMVYLQKENIIDESGMPKERFSAEFPKEGPSILRIQQVVRGDSAAYFCASSRQSGGQETQYFGPGTRLLVL.

V is TRBV5-1 and J is TRBJ2-6, with unresolved D. The CDR3 length is 14 residues. Germline loops: CDR1 SGHRS, CDR2 YFSETQ. Trimming pared 4 bases from V and 0 bases from J, leaving 5 bases between. CDR3: CASSASSGANVLTF. CDR3 DNA: TGCGCCAGCAGCGCCAGCTCTGGGGCCAACGTCCTGACTTTC.

V and J are TRBV3-1 (or the pseudogene TRBV3-2) and TRBJ1-1; no reliable D call. The CDR3 has 14 amino acids. Germline CDR1 LGHDT, CDR2 YNNKEL (reference sequence). Trimming removed 3 bases from V and 1 base from J, with 9 bases in between. The CDR3 region has the DNA TGTGCCAGCAGCCATGGCCACCAGAACACTGAAGCTTTCTTT. This encodes CASSHGHQNTEAFF.